The 25 T cell receptor beta chains given below trace back to one sample, sequenced in a study of blood T cell repertoires in COVID-19. Sequenced by immunoSEQ multiplex PCR; TCRdb stores in-frame clones only, minus some. The table has 150,000 or so clones, about 82% seen once; the top ten hold approximately 5%. The sequenced sample consisted of peripheral blood. These TCRs come from a woman of 80 years or more with active or convalescent COVID-19.

V is TRBV19 and J is TRBJ1-6; possible D gene TRBD1, 6 bases. This CDR3 has 13 residues. Trimming took off 3 bases at V and 7 bases at J, with 7 bases between the two ends. In germline, CDR1 is LNHDA, CDR2 SQIVND (reference sequence). The CDR3 reads CASSIQGNSPLHF. The CDR3 DNA is TGTGCCAGTAGTATCCAGGGGAATTCACCCCTCCACTTT.

The chain is built from TRBV5-8 and TRBJ2-7; 7 positions match TRBD1. The CDR3 spans 12 residues. Trimming took 4 bases from V and 3 from J; bases not matched to a gene: 1. Germline V gene data show CDR1 as SGHTS and CDR2 as YDEGEE. The CDR3 loop is CASSRDSYEQYF. CDR3 DNA sequence: TGTGCCAGCAGCCGGGACAGCTACGAGCAGTACTTC.

This clone was picked up one time. The chain combines TRBV5-1 with TRBJ2-7, with TRBD1 identical over 10 bases. CDR1 and CDR2 (germline): SGHRS, YFSETQ. V lost 4 bases to trimming and J lost 3 bases; unmatched junction nucleotides: 4. CDR3 length: 14 residues. The CDR3 DNA is TGCGCCAGCAGCACGACAGGGGGCAGCTACGAGCAGTACTTC. This sequence encodes CASSTTGGSYEQYF.

This clone occurred a few times. The chain is built from TRBV18 and TRBJ2-5, with 8 bases that match TRBD1. Per germline, CDR1 KGHSH and CDR2 LQKENI. V was pared by 6 bases and J by 4 bases, with 7 bases of the junction left unmatched. The CDR3 is made up of 14 amino acids. The CDR3 DNA sequence: TGTGCCAGCTCGCCCGACAGGGGTGGAGAGACCCAGTACTTC. Its protein is CASSPDRGGETQYF.

The chain has TRBV7-8 and TRBJ2-3; 9 nucleotides align to TRBD2. The CDR3 length is 15 residues. Unmatched junction bases numbered 5, after V lost 5 bases and J lost 2 bases. Germline CDR1 and CDR2: SGHVS and FQNEAQ. The CDR3 reads CASSPLAGNTDTQYF. CDR3 in DNA: TGTGCCAGCAGCCCCCTAGCGGGGAACACAGATACGCAGTATTTT.

The rearrangement links TRBV5-1 to TRBJ2-7; 9 bases match TRBD1. The V and J ends lost 6 bases and 0 bases, in that order; junction bases with no gene match: 7. CDR1 and CDR2 from the germline V gene are SGHRS and YFSETQ. CDR3 length equals 15 residues. In nucleotides, the CDR3 is TGCGCCAGCAAGACCGGGACAGGGATCTCCTACGAGCAGTACTTC. It encodes CASKTGTGISYEQYF.

This clone was counted only a few times. The CDR3 sequence: CATTRSGGGVRATDTQYF. CDR3 nucleotide sequence: TGTGCCACCACCCGGAGTGGTGGGGGGGTTCGGGCCACAGATACGCAGTATTTT. The gene calls are TRBV15 and TRBJ2-3; 7 bases agree with TRBD2. V lost 7 bases to trimming and J lost 2 bases; unmatched junction nucleotides: 18. This CDR3 is built from 18 residues. Germline CDR1 LNHNV, CDR2 YYDKDF (reference sequence).

This CDR3 is CASSGLSSYNEQFF. CDR3 in DNA: TGTGCCAGCAGCGGGTTAAGCTCCTACAATGAGCAGTTCTTC. V is TRBV6-5 and J is TRBJ2-1; D is unresolved. The germline gives CDR1 MNHEY, CDR2 SVGAGI. With 6 bases removed from V and 0 bases from J, the gap between germline ends came to 9 bases. The CDR3 is 14 residues long.

The chain joins TRBV19 to TRBJ1-2; 11 nucleotides align to TRBD1. The CDR3 is 13 amino acids. V was pared by 9 bases and J by 8 bases, with 8 bases of the junction left unmatched. Germline-derived CDR1 and CDR2 are LNHDA and SQIVND (reference sequence). As DNA, the CDR3 is TGTGCCAGCACGGACAGGGGGCGGAGGGGCTACACCTTC. Its translation is CASTDRGRRGYTF. Filled out from reference TRBV19 and TRBJ1-2, the complete variable domain reads DGGITQSPKYLFRKEGQNVTLSCEQNLNHDAMYWYRQDPGQGLRLIYYSQIVNDFQKGDIAEGYSVSREKKESFPLTVTSAQKNPTAFYLCASTDRGRRGYTFGSGTRLTVV.

The CDR3 nucleotides are TGTGCCAGCAGCAAAACAGGGCCAGATACGCAGTATTTT. Amino acids: CASSKTGPDTQYF. The V gene is TRBV11-2, the J gene TRBJ2-3, with a weak D call TRBD1 (6 bases). The V gene's germline CDR1 is SGHAT and CDR2 FQNNGV. V lost 5 bases and J lost 4, with 10 bases in between. This CDR3 has 13 amino acids.

This clone has more than one count but fewer than ten. This chain joins TRBV12-3 or TRBV12-4 and TRBJ1-1, with D perhaps matching TRBD1 (5 bases). The CDR3 extends over 13 amino acids. Trimming removed 4 bases at V and 4 bases at J, with 10 bases between. In nucleotides, the CDR3 is TGTGCCAGCAGTTATAGGGGAAGCACTGAAGCTTTCTTT. It yields the protein CASSYRGSTEAFF.

This chain connects TRBV19 to TRBJ2-5; unclear D gene. CDR1 and CDR2 (germline): LNHDA, SQIVND (reference sequence). This CDR3 region has 12 residues. V was shortened by 5 bases and J by 0 bases, with 4 bases between the two germline ends. CDR3 in DNA: TGTGCCAGTAGTCAGTACCAAGAGACCCAGTACTTC. This sequence encodes CASSQYQETQYF.

This clone has more than one count but fewer than ten. This sequence joins TRBV2 and TRBJ2-5; no clear D gene. V was cut by 6 bases and J by 2 bases, with 10 bases left in between. This CDR3 contains 13 residues. Per the germline V gene, CDR1 is SNHLY and CDR2 is FYNNEI. The CDR3 sequence: CASSASRQETQYF. CDR3 nucleotide sequence: TGTGCCAGCAGCGCCTCCCGGCAAGAGACCCAGTACTTC.

V gene TRBV27 combines with J gene TRBJ1-6, with D possibly matching TRBD1 (5 bases). Trimming removed 3 bases from V and 5 bases from J, with 11 bases in between. Germline CDR1 is MNHEY and CDR2 is SMNVEV (reference sequence). The CDR3 covers 15 residues. CDR3 bases: TGTGCCAGCAGTTTGGGGGGGGTCCATAATTCACCCCTCCACTTT. It codes for CASSLGGVHNSPLHF.

This chain connects TRBV5-1 to TRBJ2-3; D not resolved. CDR1 and CDR2 from the germline V gene are SGHRS and YFSETQ. This CDR3 region has 12 residues. Trimming removed 2 bases at V and 4 bases at J, with 5 bases between. CDR3 sequence: CASSLQPDTQYF. In nucleotides, the CDR3 is TGCGCCAGCAGCTTACAACCAGATACGCAGTATTTT.

The V call is TRBV15, the J call TRBJ2-1; 8 bases are shared with TRBD2. Trimming cost V 8 bases and J 6 bases; bases outside gene matches: 6. CDR1 and CDR2 (germline): LNHNV, YYDKDF (reference sequence). This CDR3 is 13 amino acids long. The CDR3 nucleotides are TGTGCCACCCGGGAGGGTGGGGGCAATGAGCAGTTCTTC. Residues: CATREGGGNEQFF. Using reference TRBV15 and TRBJ2-1 for the parts outside the CDR3, the full variable domain is DAMVIQNPRYQVTQFGKPVTLSCSQTLNHNVMYWYQQKSSQAPKLLFHYYDKDFNNEADTPDNFQSRRPNTSFCFLDIRSPGLGDTAMYLCATREGGGNEQFFGPGTRLTVL.

CDR3 sequence: CASSLLQGPEAFF. Written as DNA, the CDR3 is TGCGCCAGCAGCTTGTTACAGGGCCCTGAAGCTTTCTTT. The chain links TRBV5-1 to TRBJ1-1; a weak D match, TRBD1 (6 bases). V was shortened by 1 base and J by 6 bases, with 10 bases between the two germline ends. The germline gives CDR1 SGHRS, CDR2 YFSETQ. CDR3 length equals 13 residues.

The sample holds a few counts of this clone. The gene calls are TRBV19 and TRBJ1-1; 8 nucleotides align to TRBD1. The CDR3 length is 14 residues. Germline CDR1 and CDR2: LNHDA and SQIVND (reference sequence). V lost 5 bases and J lost 4; bases outside the gene matches: 6. The CDR3 protein is CASSFNRGFTEAFF. CDR3 nucleotides: TGTGCCAGTAGTTTCAACAGGGGGTTCACTGAAGCTTTCTTT.

The CDR3 sequence is CASSQEGQGNQAFF. In DNA form, the CDR3 reads TGCGCCAGCAGCCAAGAGGGACAGGGTAACCAAGCTTTCTTT. The rearrangement joins TRBV4-3 to TRBJ1-1; 9 bases align to TRBD1. Germline V gene lookup returns CDR1 LGHNA and CDR2 YSLEER. After removal of 0 bases from V and 9 bases from J, the junction contained 5 bases not matched to a gene. The CDR3 runs to 14 residues.

The chain uses TRBV19 and TRBJ1-5; D remains unclear. The CDR3 loop spans 16 amino acids. V was trimmed by 6 bases and J by 5 bases, leaving 20 bases between them. CDR1 and CDR2 (germline): LNHDA, SQIVND (reference sequence). CDR3 residues: CASSASVVFSHQPQHF. CDR3 coding DNA: TGTGCCAGTAGCGCCTCAGTTGTTTTTTCCCATCAGCCCCAGCATTTT.

This clone has ten or more counts. V and J are TRBV7-9 and TRBJ2-7, with 9 bases that match TRBD1. The junction had 0 bases not matched to a gene; V was cut back by 1 base and J by 2 bases. The CDR3 loop spans 14 amino acids. From germline, CDR1 is SEHNR and CDR2 FQNEAQ (reference sequence). DNA for the CDR3: TGTGCCAGCAGCTTAGGACAGGGGGCCTACGAGCAGTACTTC. As protein: CASSLGQGAYEQYF.

The J gene is TRBJ2-7, the V gene TRBV28; maybe TRBD2 (5 bases). V was cut by 10 bases and J by 4 bases, with 20 bases left in between. The CDR3 extends over 14 amino acids. Germline V gene sequence: CDR1 MDHEN, CDR2 SYDVKM. The DNA of the CDR3 is TGTGCCACCCGAAAGGGCTTTCGGGGATACGAGCAGTACTTC. It encodes CATRKGFRGYEQYF.

The rearrangement links TRBV6-5 to TRBJ1-1; TRBD1 aligns across 7 bases. Germline-derived CDR1 and CDR2 are MNHEY and SVGAGI. The length of the CDR3 is 16 residues. V lost 2 bases and J lost 1; bases outside the gene matches: 7. DNA for the CDR3: TGTGCCAGCAGTTACGTTACGACAGGGCGGAACACTGAAGCTTTCTTT. This codes for CASSYVTTGRNTEAFF.

This clone was seen a handful of times. Other DNA variants within this sample encode the same CDR3. The CDR3 spells CASSSSISGNTIYF. The CDR3 DNA sequence: TGTGCCAGCAGTTCTTCTATTTCTGGAAACACCATATATTTT. The J gene is TRBJ1-3, the V gene TRBV6-5; D unclear. Deletions cut 4 bases from V and 1 base from J, with 8 bases between. This CDR3 is built from 14 residues. Germline V CDR1 and CDR2: MNHEY, SVGAGI.

The chain recombines TRBV7-8 with TRBJ1-1, with 8 bases aligning to TRBD1. This CDR3 spans 16 amino acids. CDR1 is SGHVS and CDR2 is FQNEAQ in the germline V gene. The V segment lost 1 base and the J segment 4 bases; nucleotides outside the gene matches: 8. The DNA for the CDR3 is TGTGCCAGCAGCTTAGTTTCAGGACAGGGTGTCACTGAAGCTTTCTTT. Its translation is CASSLVSGQGVTEAFF.